This T cell receptor beta chain was recovered during a study of cytomegalovirus exposure and HLA in healthy donors. As for this clone: Its specificity is not known.

Points from the study as a whole: Reports indicated that the classifier achieved high specificity and sensitivity in diagnosing cytomegalovirus status.

PCR was performed using 60 Vbeta and 13 Jbeta primers. Assay used: immunoSEQ multiplex PCR; TCRdb lists only in-frame clones, some missing. The listing records roughly 33,000 clones. The CDR3 covers 14 residues. Trimming cost V 1 base and J 10 bases; bases outside gene matches: 7. Germline V gene data show CDR1 as SEHNR and CDR2 as FQNEAQ (reference sequence). The chain recombines TRBV7-9 with TRBJ1-1, with 9 bases aligning to TRBD1. This TCR came from a woman in her 40s in good health and CMV-seropositive. Sequences were obtained from PBMCs. CDR3 nucleotide sequence: TGTGCCAGCAGCTTAGGTAGGACAGGGGACCGAGCTTTCTTT. This codes for CASSLGRTGDRAFF.